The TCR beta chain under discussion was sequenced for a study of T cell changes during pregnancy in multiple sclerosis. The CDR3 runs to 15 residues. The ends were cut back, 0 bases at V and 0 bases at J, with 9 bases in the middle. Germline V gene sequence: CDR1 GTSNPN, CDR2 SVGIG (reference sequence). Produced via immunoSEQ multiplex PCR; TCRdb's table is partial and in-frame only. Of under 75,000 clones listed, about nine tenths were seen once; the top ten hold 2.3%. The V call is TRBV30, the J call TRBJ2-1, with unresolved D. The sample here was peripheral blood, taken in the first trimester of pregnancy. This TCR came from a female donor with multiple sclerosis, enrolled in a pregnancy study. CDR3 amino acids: CAWSVESLSYNEQFF. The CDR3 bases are TGTGCCTGGAGTGTAGAGAGCCTCTCCTACAATGAGCAGTTCTTC.